This T cell receptor (beta chain) was identified in a study of beta chain features in type 1 diabetes. Turning to the study itself: Cell yields, gender and age were comparable in patients and healthy donors.

Sorting with CD45RO/CCR7/CD25/CD127/CD95/CD27 yielded naive, central memory, regulatory and stem-like memory CD4+ cells. The authors reverse transcribed all of the isolated RNA, so sequencing captured expressed TCRB transcripts. Some clones are missing from TCRdb's copy, which holds only in-frame ones; the method was immunoSEQ multiplex PCR. The data hold about 160,000 clones, with approximately 10% observed a single time. As to this clone: Its target is not known.

Broader study findings: Shorter TCRB CDR3s, moderately but significantly so, marked every one of the four CD4+ subsets in Type 1 diabetes patients. No resolution was reached here on whether HLA type influences TCRB rearrangement.

After removal of 4 bases from V and 4 bases from J, the junction contained 9 bases not matched to a gene. The germline gives CDR1 GTSNPN, CDR2 SVGIG (reference sequence). The length of the CDR3 is 14 residues. Sequences were obtained from central memory CD4+ T cells from blood. The clonotype was recovered from a woman aged 25 to 39 with type 1 diabetes. The chain couples TRBV30 to TRBJ2-5; TRBD2 matches 7 bases. CDR3 DNA sequence: TGTGCCTGGACCTCAGCGGGATGGGGAGAGACCCAGTACTTC. Its protein product is CAWTSAGWGETQYF.